Described below is a single T cell receptor (beta chain) sequence and its context. Assay: immunoSEQ multiplex PCR; the TCRdb copy retains only in-frame clones and omits some. The sample gives over 2 million clones, around 95% of which show up once; around 0.13% is in the top ten. The data belong to a study of shared clonotypes between healthy human individuals. The V and J ends lost 6 bases and 5 bases, in that order; junction bases with no gene match: 5. Germline CDR1 reads ENHRY; CDR2 reads SYGVKD. The CDR3 runs 14 residues. What was sequenced was naive CD4+ T cells sorted from blood. Subset specified: CD45RA+ positively selected. The J gene is TRBJ2-7, the V gene TRBV10-3; 12 nucleotides agree with TRBD1. The sequence came from a man younger than 35 in good health. The CDR3 here is CAIRAGQGADEQYF. Here the CDR3 DNA reads TGTGCCATCAGAGCGGGACAGGGGGCCGACGAGCAGTACTTC.